This TCR beta chain was recovered during a study of human T cells and chemical hapten exposure. Study results and caveats: Having alopecia, donors may respond immunologically unlike healthy people. In comparison with controls, expanded TCRs gave rise to a significantly larger number of large CDR3 similarity clusters.

Time point described: patch test 3, about 24 weeks after DPC sensitization. The treatment denotes: therapeutic diphenylcyclopropenone sensitization with weekly scalp DPC. With regard to this clonotype: The antigen is not known.

Germline V lookup: CDR1 ENHRY, CDR2 SYGVKD. V dropped 2 bases and J dropped 1 base, with 5 bases sitting between them. This CDR3 is built from 14 residues. MiXCR, run by TCRdb on the RACE reads, gives a single entry per CDR3 protein. This table holds roughly 130,000 distinct CDR3 sequences, about 11% found once. The TCR was taken from a woman between 45 and 60 years old with alopecia areata. Some clones in this sample may be carry-over from other donors' samples. The V gene is TRBV10-3, the J gene TRBJ2-2; D gene ambiguous. The starting material was whole blood, obtained in connection with sensitization to the hapten diphenylcyclopropenone (DPC). CDR3 in amino acids: CAISEGRNTGELFF. The CDR3, as DNA: TGTGCCATCAGTGAGGGCAGGAACACCGGGGAGCTGTTTTTT.